This TCR beta chain originates from a study of T cell responses to AZD1222 COVID-19 vaccine. Study outcomes and limitations: It was only six AZD1222 recipients who were seropositive at baseline. Donors were mostly white British, more females; clonal diversity possibly underestimated. Researchers report vaccine-associated CD4 TCRs spanning spike, with dominance at 160-218 and 743-854. There were repertoire samples only from the period after the peak T cell response.

To note about this clone: Its cognate antigen is unknown.

CDR3 length: 15 amino acids. Germline V lookup: CDR1 SGHVS, CDR2 FNYEAQ. The V and J ends lost 1 base and 8 bases respectively, with 15 bases between them. Sequencing used immunoSEQ multiplex PCR; TCRdb keeps in-frame clones, though not all of them. The top ten clones hold approximately 3% of a sample with approximately 160,000 clones, 90% of them seen once. The receptor was isolated from an adult in good health. The sequencing here drew on peripheral blood, taken on day 0 of AZD1222 vaccination. This sequence joins TRBV7-6 and TRBJ1-5, with D perhaps TRBD1 (6 bases). CDR3 sequence reads: CASSLGGGRDEPQHF. The CDR3 DNA is TGTGCCAGCAGCTTAGGGGGGGGCAGGGATGAGCCCCAGCATTTT.